The 25 T cell receptor beta chains in this list originate from one sample, sequenced in a study of cytomegalovirus exposure and HLA in healthy donors. This PCR relied on a set of 60 Vbeta primers and 13 Jbeta primers. Clones were sequenced by immunoSEQ multiplex PCR, and TCRdb holds only the in-frame ones, with some missing. The sample yields about 110,000 clones, approximately 81% seen once. Sample: PBMCs. These receptors came from a woman younger than 45 in good health and CMV-seronegative.

A single count supports this clone. CDR3 sequence (DNA): TGTGCCAGCAGCTTTGACAGGGGGAGACAGCCCCAGCATTTT. It codes for CASSFDRGRQPQHF. The V call is TRBV5-6, the J call TRBJ1-5; 9 bases map to TRBD1. The CDR3 sequence is 14 residues long. V lost 2 bases, J lost 7 bases, and 4 bases stayed unmatched. Germline CDR1 and CDR2: SGHDT and YYEEEE. Filled out from reference TRBV5-6 and TRBJ1-5, the complete variable domain reads DAGVTQSPTHLIKTRGQQVTLRCSPKSGHDTVSWYQQALGQGPQFIFQYYEEEERQRGNFPDRFSGHQFPNYSSELNVNALLLGDSALYLCASSFDRGRQPQHFGDGTRLSIL.

The rearrangement links TRBV19 to TRBJ1-6; 7 positions match TRBD1. J lost 7 bases, V lost 10 bases, and 10 bases had no gene match. Germline lookup yields CDR1 LNHDA and CDR2 SQIVND (reference sequence). This CDR3 comprises 14 residues. The CDR3: CATEAGTDNSPLHF. The CDR3 coding sequence is TGTGCCACCGAAGCCGGGACAGACAATTCACCCCTCCACTTT.

V gene TRBV30 combines with J gene TRBJ2-3, with 8 bases fitting TRBD2. Germline V gives CDR1 GTSNPN, CDR2 SVGIG (reference sequence). This CDR3 spans 15 amino acids. The V and J ends lost 1 base and 7 bases, in that order; junction bases with no gene match: 10. The CDR3 DNA reads as TGTGCCTGGAGTGCGGGGGGGGGAGTGGGAAATACGCAGTATTTT. Residues: CAWSAGGGVGNTQYF.

The genes are TRBV7-9 and TRBJ2-5; 12 nucleotides line up with TRBD2. The germline CDR1 and CDR2 sequences are SEHNR and FQNEAQ (reference sequence). V shed 5 bases, J shed 2 bases, and the junction held 6 bases outside the gene matches. The CDR3 loop spans 16 amino acids. The CDR3 DNA is TGTGCCAGCAGCCCACCGACTAGCGGGAGACAAGAGACCCAGTACTTC. Residues: CASSPPTSGRQETQYF.

This clone was counted a few times. This rearrangement joins TRBV4-2 to TRBJ2-2; D is possibly TRBD1 (5 bases). This CDR3 has 14 amino acids. Per the germline V gene, CDR1 is LGHNA and CDR2 is YNFKEQ. Trimming pared 1 base from V and 4 bases from J, leaving 7 bases between. The CDR3 sequence is CASSQGTGTGELFF. CDR3 nucleotides: TGTGCCAGCAGCCAAGGTACAGGCACCGGGGAGCTGTTTTTT.

As for this clone: The conserved phenylalanine or tryptophan normally closing the CDR3 is absent here, so this likely arose from a read error. V is TRBV7-2 and J is TRBJ1-1; 7 bases line up with TRBD1. The germline V gene encodes CDR1 SGHTA and CDR2 FQGNSA. This CDR3 spans 13 amino acids. The trim removed 5 bases at V and 10 bases at J, leaving 10 bases unmatched. CDR3 loop: CASSGRQGAGAFL. CDR3 DNA: TGTGCCAGCAGCGGGCGACAGGGAGCAGGAGCTTTCCTT.

This chain links TRBV7-2 with TRBJ1-2; 7 nucleotides line up with TRBD1. CDR1 is SGHTA, CDR2 FQGNSA, per germline. Trimming cost V 10 bases and J 0 bases; bases outside gene matches: 11. CDR3 size: 15 residues. The CDR3 sequence is CAIGSQGRTNYGYTF. The DNA for the CDR3 is TGTGCCATCGGTTCACAGGGGCGCACTAACTATGGCTACACCTTC.

This clone was detected only a few times. This chain links TRBV6-1 with TRBJ2-7; TRBD1 matches at 9 bases. Germline-derived CDR1 and CDR2 are MNHNS and SASEGT. The J segment lost 4 bases and the V segment lost 7 bases, leaving 8 bases of the junction unmatched. The CDR3 has 14 residues. This CDR3 is CASKGPGQGYEQYF. The CDR3 DNA follows: TGTGCCAGCAAAGGACCGGGACAGGGTTACGAGCAGTACTTC.

V gene TRBV12-5 combines with J gene TRBJ1-3; 12 nucleotides agree with TRBD1. The germline V gene encodes CDR1 LGHNT and CDR2 FRNRAP. V lost 0 bases and J lost 3; bases outside the gene matches: 9. The CDR3 length is 19 residues. This chain's CDR3 is CASGLVTGTGGAYGNTIYF. CDR3 nucleotide sequence: TGTGCTAGTGGTTTGGTCACAGGGACAGGGGGCGCGTATGGAAACACCATATATTTT.

The chain couples TRBV7-6 to TRBJ2-2, with unresolved D. Germline CDR1 and CDR2: SGHVS and FNYEAQ. Trimming left V 3 bases short and J 4 bases short, with 6 bases between. The CDR3 runs to 13 residues. The CDR3, as DNA: TGTGCCAGCAGCTTTGGAGCCACCGGGGAGCTGTTTTTT. Translation: CASSFGATGELFF.

This clone was picked up a small number of times. The chain has TRBV7-2 and TRBJ2-5, with D maybe TRBD2 (6 bases). Between the trimmed V and J ends, which lost 1 base and 6 bases, there was a span of 12 bases. Germline V gene data show CDR1 as SGHTA and CDR2 as FQGNSA. The CDR3 loop spans 14 amino acids. This CDR3 reads CASSLVAAGKTQYF. CDR3 DNA sequence: TGTGCCAGCAGCTTAGTAGCGGCCGGGAAGACCCAGTACTTC.

The chain couples TRBV30 to TRBJ1-2; D gene ambiguous. Germline values: CDR1 GTSNPN, CDR2 SVGIG (reference sequence). The CDR3 is made up of 14 amino acids. Deletions cut 3 bases from V and 5 bases from J, with 16 bases between. The CDR3 region has the DNA TGTGCCTGGAGCGTCAGAGGGCGCTATTATGGCTACACCTTC. This sequence encodes CAWSVRGRYYGYTF.

This chain uses TRBV5-4 with TRBJ2-7; 8 bases are a match to TRBD1. The CDR3 runs to 12 residues. From germline, CDR1 is SGHNT and CDR2 YYREEE (reference sequence). V shed 5 bases, J shed 6 bases, and the junction held 4 bases outside the gene matches. The CDR3 here is CASRLDRAEQYF. The CDR3 DNA is TGTGCCAGCAGACTGGACAGGGCCGAGCAGTACTTC.

This clone was recorded a few times. This chain joins TRBV7-2 and TRBJ2-5, with 10 bases matching TRBD2. After removal of 5 bases from V and 5 bases from J, the junction contained 8 bases not matched to a gene. The CDR3 runs 15 residues. Germline-derived CDR1 and CDR2 are SGHTA and FQGNSA. CDR3 residues: CASSITAGGQETQYF. The CDR3 DNA sequence: TGTGCCAGCAGCATAACAGCGGGAGGGCAGGAGACCCAGTACTTC.

The chain uses TRBV5-1 and TRBJ2-7, with 9 nucleotides matching TRBD1. The CDR3 has 13 residues. Trimming cost V 4 bases and J 6 bases; bases outside gene matches: 5. Looked up from germline, CDR1 is SGHRS and CDR2 is YFSETQ. Here the CDR3 reads CASSADRGFEQYF. The CDR3 DNA sequence: TGCGCCAGCAGCGCGGACAGGGGCTTCGAGCAGTACTTC.

The CDR3 DNA sequence: TGTGCCAGCAGCCGGGACTTCAGAAATACGCAGTATTTT. Its protein product is CASSRDFRNTQYF. The rearrangement uses TRBV25-1 and TRBJ2-3; the D gene is possibly TRBD2 (6 bases). The length of the CDR3 is 13 residues. Trimming stripped 6 bases from V and 7 bases from J, with 14 bases between. Germline V gene lookup returns CDR1 MGHDK and CDR2 SYGVNS. The full variable domain, with the rest looked up from reference TRBV25-1 and TRBJ2-3, is EADIYQTPRYLVIGTGKKITLECSQTMGHDKMYWYQQDPGMELHLIHYSYGVNSTEKGDLSSESTVSRIRTEHFPLTLESARPSHTSQYLCASSRDFRNTQYFGPGTRLTVL.

CDR3 residues: CASSLRSTYEQYF. As DNA, the CDR3 is TGTGCCAGCAGTTTAAGATCAACCTACGAGCAGTACTTC. V is TRBV27 and J is TRBJ2-5; D call uncertain. The better agreement between TRBJ2-7 and the DNA end casts doubt on the J call. The CDR3 is 13 residues long. CDR1 and CDR2 from the germline V gene are MNHEY and SMNVEV (reference sequence).

The V and J genes are TRBV6-1 and TRBJ2-5; no firm D call. The V end was cut by 5 bases, the J end by 4 bases, with 8 bases between. CDR3 length: 12 amino acids. From germline, CDR1 is MNHNS and CDR2 SASEGT. CDR3 nucleotide sequence: TGTGCCAGCAGTCCCCGGTCAGAGACCCAGTACTTC. Residues: CASSPRSETQYF.

The V call is TRBV28, the J call TRBJ2-2; TRBD1 is a possible D gene (6 bases). V was cut by 5 bases and J by 1 base, with 11 bases left in between. Germline CDR1 is MDHEN and CDR2 is SYDVKM. The CDR3 is made up of 15 amino acids. CDR3 DNA sequence: TGTGCCAGCAGTCGCCCGGGACAGAACACCGGGGAGCTGTTTTTT. Amino acid sequence: CASSRPGQNTGELFF.

CDR3 region: CASSLRDSYNEQFF. In DNA, the CDR3 is TGCGCCAGCAGCCTCCGGGACAGCTACAATGAGCAGTTCTTC. The J gene is TRBJ2-1, the V gene TRBV5-1, with 7 bases identical to TRBD1. Trimming at V came to 4 bases and at J to 3 bases, leaving 4 bases not matched to a gene. The CDR3 totals 14 residues. The germline CDR1 and CDR2 sequences are SGHRS and YFSETQ.

The CDR3 DNA reads as TGTGCCAGCAGTGCTGGGACAGGGGTGACTAATGAAAAACTGTTTTTT. Amino acid sequence: CASSAGTGVTNEKLFF. The chain employs TRBV6-6 and TRBJ1-4, with 10 bases identical to TRBD1. The germline V gene has CDR1 MNHNY and CDR2 SVGAGI (reference sequence). J gave up 2 bases and V 5 bases, and 5 bases lay outside the gene matches. CDR3 length: 16 residues.

V gene TRBV27 combines with J gene TRBJ2-5, with a weak D call TRBD1 (6 bases). The J call is doubtful: the DNA matches TRBJ2-7 better. The CDR3 is 16 amino acids. From germline, CDR1 is MNHEY and CDR2 SMNVEV (reference sequence). The CDR3 DNA reads TGTGCCAGCAGTAGATCCTCAGGGGACCCCACCTACGAGCAGTACTTC. Amino acids: CASSRSSGDPTYEQYF.

The chain uses TRBV7-9 and TRBJ2-2; D is uncertain. Germline V gene data show CDR1 as SEHNR and CDR2 as FQNEAQ (reference sequence). The CDR3 runs to 15 residues. V lost 5 bases and J lost 3, with 13 bases in between. CDR3 in amino acids: CASSLHGADTGELFF. The CDR3 DNA reads as TGTGCCAGCAGCCTTCACGGTGCGGACACCGGGGAGCTGTTTTTT.

The rearrangement uses TRBV5-1 and TRBJ2-7, with TRBD1 as a possible D gene (6 bases). The V end was cut by 4 bases, the J end by 4 bases, with 12 bases between. The length of the CDR3 is 13 residues. The germline V gene encodes CDR1 SGHRS and CDR2 YFSETQ. Written as DNA, the CDR3 is TGCGCCAGCAGCCCGGACAGCGTATACGAGCAGTACTTC. This gives the protein CASSPDSVYEQYF. The variable domain in full, with the rest retrieved from reference TRBV5-1 and TRBJ2-7, is KAGVTQTPRYLIKTRGQQVTLSCSPISGHRSVSWYQQTPGQGLQFLFEYFSETQRNKGNFPGRFSGRQFSNSRSEMNVSTLELGDSALYLCASSPDSVYEQYFGPGTRLTVT.

This clone appeared a few times. The gene calls are TRBV27 and TRBJ2-6; D is ambiguous. Trimming removed 2 bases from V and 1 base from J, with 6 bases in between. This CDR3 comprises 15 residues. Germline V CDR1 and CDR2: MNHEY, SMNVEV (reference sequence). CDR3 loop: CASSLRSSGANVLTF. CDR3 sequence (DNA): TGTGCCAGCAGTTTACGGTCGTCTGGGGCCAACGTCCTGACTTTC. Drawing the rest from reference TRBV27 and TRBJ2-6, the complete variable domain is EAQVTQNPRYLITVTGKKLTVTCSQNMNHEYMSWYRQDPGLGLRQIYYSMNVEVTDKGDVPEGYKVSRKEKRNFPLILESPSPNQTSLYFCASSLRSSGANVLTFGAGSRLTVL.